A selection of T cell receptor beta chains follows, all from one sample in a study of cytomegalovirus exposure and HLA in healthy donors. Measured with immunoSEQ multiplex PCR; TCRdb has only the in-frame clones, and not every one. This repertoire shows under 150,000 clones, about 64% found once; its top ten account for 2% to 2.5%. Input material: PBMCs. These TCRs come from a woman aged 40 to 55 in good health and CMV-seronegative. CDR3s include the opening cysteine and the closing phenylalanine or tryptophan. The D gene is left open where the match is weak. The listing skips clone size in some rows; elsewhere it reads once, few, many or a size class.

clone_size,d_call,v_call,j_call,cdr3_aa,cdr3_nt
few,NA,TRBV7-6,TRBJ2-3,CASSLTGTRTTDTQYF,TGTGCCAGCAGCCTTACCGGGACACGTACCACAGATACGCAGTATTTT
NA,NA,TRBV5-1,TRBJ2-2,CASSLERGKGGELFF,TGCGCCAGCAGCTTGGAAAGGGGCAAAGGCGGGGAGCTGTTTTTT
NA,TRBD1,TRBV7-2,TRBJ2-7,CASSLAGTGEGEQYF,TGTGCCAGCAGCTTAGCAGGGACAGGGGAAGGCGAGCAGTACTTC
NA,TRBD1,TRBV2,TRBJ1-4,CASSASGTGGEKLFF,TGTGCCAGCAGTGCCTCCGGGACAGGAGGAGAAAAACTGTTTTTT
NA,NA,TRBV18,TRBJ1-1,CASSPRQGLGWNTEAFF,TGTGCCAGCTCACCACGTCAGGGGCTGGGATGGAACACTGAAGCTTTCTTT
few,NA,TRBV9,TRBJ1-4,CASNLQGEKLFF,TGTGCCAGCAACCTACAGGGCGAAAAACTGTTTTTT
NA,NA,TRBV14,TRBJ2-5,CASSQVSQETQYF,TGTGCCAGCAGCCAAGTCAGCCAAGAGACCCAGTACTTC
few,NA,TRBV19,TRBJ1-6,CASTAETGNSPLHF,TGTGCCAGTACGGCAGAAACGGGGAATTCACCCCTCCACTTT
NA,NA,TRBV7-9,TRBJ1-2,CASSSRGPATTNYGYTF,TGTGCCAGCAGCTCCAGGGGCCCCGCTACTACTAACTATGGCTACACCTTC
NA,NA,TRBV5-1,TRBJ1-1,CASRPDSLEGAFF,TGCGCCAGCAGACCTGACAGTTTGGAAGGGGCTTTCTTT
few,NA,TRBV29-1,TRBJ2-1,CSVGRDSRYNEQFF,TGCAGCGTTGGGAGGGACAGCCGCTACAATGAGCAGTTCTTC
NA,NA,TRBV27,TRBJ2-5,CASRQGRETQYF,TGTGCCAGCAGACAGGGTCGGGAGACCCAGTACTTC
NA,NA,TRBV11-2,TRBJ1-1,CASSLDRPGVRTEAFF,TGTGCCAGCAGCTTAGATCGCCCAGGGGTTCGAACTGAAGCTTTCTTT
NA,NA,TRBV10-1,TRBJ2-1,CASSESTSGAINEQFF,TGCGCCAGCAGTGAGTCGACAAGCGGCGCAATCAATGAGCAGTTCTTC
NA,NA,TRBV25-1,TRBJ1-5,CASSDEGEPQHF,TGTGCCAGCAGTGATGAGGGCGAGCCCCAGCATTTT
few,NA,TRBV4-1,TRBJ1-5,CASSQPGDQPQHF,TGCGCCAGCAGCCAACCGGGGGACCAGCCCCAGCATTTT
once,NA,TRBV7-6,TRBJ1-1,CASSPQGLANTEAFF,TGTGCCAGCAGCCCTCAAGGCCTAGCGAACACTGAAGCTTTCTTT